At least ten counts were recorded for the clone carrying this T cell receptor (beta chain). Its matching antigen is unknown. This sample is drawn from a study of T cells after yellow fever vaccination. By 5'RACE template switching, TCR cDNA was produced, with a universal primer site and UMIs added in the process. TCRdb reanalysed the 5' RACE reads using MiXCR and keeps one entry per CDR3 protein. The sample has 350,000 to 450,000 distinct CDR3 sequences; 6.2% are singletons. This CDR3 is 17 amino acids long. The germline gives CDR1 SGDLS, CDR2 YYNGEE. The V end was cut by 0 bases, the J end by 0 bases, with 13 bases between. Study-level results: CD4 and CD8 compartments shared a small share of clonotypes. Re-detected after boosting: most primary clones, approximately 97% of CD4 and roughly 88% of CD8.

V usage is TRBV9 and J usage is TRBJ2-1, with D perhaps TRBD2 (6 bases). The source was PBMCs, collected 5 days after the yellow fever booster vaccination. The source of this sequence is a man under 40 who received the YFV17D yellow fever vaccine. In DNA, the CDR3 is TGTGCCAGCAGCGTAGGCGGAGACGGGAGCTCCTACAATGAGCAGTTCTTC. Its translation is CASSVGGDGSSYNEQFF.